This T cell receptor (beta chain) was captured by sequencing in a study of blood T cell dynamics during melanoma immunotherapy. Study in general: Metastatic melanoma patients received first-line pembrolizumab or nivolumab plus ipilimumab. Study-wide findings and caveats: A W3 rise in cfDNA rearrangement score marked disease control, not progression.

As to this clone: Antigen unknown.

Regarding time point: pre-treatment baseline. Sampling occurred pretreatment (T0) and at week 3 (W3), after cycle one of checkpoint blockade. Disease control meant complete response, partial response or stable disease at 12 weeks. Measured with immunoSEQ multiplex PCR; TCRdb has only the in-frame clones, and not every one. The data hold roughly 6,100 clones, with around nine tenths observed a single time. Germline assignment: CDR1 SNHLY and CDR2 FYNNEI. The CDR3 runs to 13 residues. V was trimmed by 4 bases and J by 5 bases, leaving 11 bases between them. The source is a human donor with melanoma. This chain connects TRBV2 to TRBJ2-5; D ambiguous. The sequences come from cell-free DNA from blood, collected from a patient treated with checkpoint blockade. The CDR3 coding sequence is TGTGCCAGCAGTGGTATCCTAGGGGAGACCCAGTACTTC. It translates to CASSGILGETQYF.